The clone carrying this T cell receptor beta chain was counted at least ten times. What it binds is unknown. TCRdb reprocessed the 5' RACE reads via MiXCR and lists one record per CDR3 protein. The sample contains 300,000 to 350,000 distinct CDR3 sequences, around a tenth of which appear only once. The CDR3 has 13 residues. Germline assignment: CDR1 DFQATT and CDR2 SNEGSKA (reference sequence). The sample comes from a study of CD8 T cells in ankylosing spondylitis. Findings and limits, study-wide: The authors reported significant enrichment of disease-linked clones in matched ankylosing spondylitis synovial fluid. A TCR beta motif of 7 to 9 highly homologous variants seemed to mark ankylosing spondylitis blood.

This receptor was identified in a female donor with ankylosing spondylitis or in good health (not recorded which). The J gene is TRBJ1-2, the V gene TRBV20-1; 8 nucleotides match TRBD1. Input material: blood, either unsorted or a sorted T cell fraction (not recorded which). The CDR3 protein is CSTGTGGAYGYTF. CDR3 nucleotides: TGCAGCACAGGCACAGGGGGTGCCTATGGCTACACCTTC.